This TCR beta chain was recovered during a study of cytomegalovirus exposure and HLA in healthy donors. This CDR3 is built from 14 residues. Trimming took off 1 base at V and 2 bases at J, with 9 bases between the two ends. Germline V gene lookup returns CDR1 SGHRS and CDR2 YFSETQ. Study-wide findings and caveats: Analysis was performed later, and it showed HLA-associated TCR beta chains to be more clonally expanded than equally common others. When presence/absence was analysed, sequencing depth was taken to be roughly uniform across donors.

This clone was picked up one time. Its antigen is still unknown. Each donor's status was that of a healthy bone marrow donor. The PCR was carried out with 60 Vbeta primers and 13 Jbeta primers. Clones were read by immunoSEQ multiplex PCR, and TCRdb kept only the in-frame ones, dropping some. Among about 130,000 clones listed, approximately 80% were seen once. This TCR was recovered from a man between 25 and 39 years old in good health and CMV-seronegative. Input material: PBMCs. V and J are TRBV5-1 and TRBJ1-1, with a possible D match to TRBD1 (6 bases). CDR3 sequence reads: CASSLWGGNTEAFF. The CDR3 DNA sequence: TGCGCCAGCAGCTTGTGGGGGGGCAACACTGAAGCTTTCTTT.